This T cell receptor beta chain appears in the sequencing data of a study of blood T cell repertoires in COVID-19. On the study more broadly: There were acute and convalescent COVID-19 samples, and they came from the United States, Italy and Spain. From T cells, B-cell-depleted T cells, or PBMCs came the material, which was cDNA or gDNA.

How the authors handled the data: Counts of nucleated cells, estimated from reference gene primer amplification, were obtained. Sequencing was performed with immunoSEQ multiplex PCR; in TCRdb, only in-frame clones are kept and a portion is missing. D and trimming were read from the DNA, whereas the V and J calls and clone size are those reported in that table. The sample has hundreds of thousands of clones, roughly 90% seen once. Germline V lookup: CDR1 SGDLS, CDR2 YYNGEE. Between the trimmed V and J ends, which lost 3 bases and 3 bases, there was a span of 15 bases. The CDR3 contains 15 residues. The source is a woman aged 40 to 50 with COVID-19, enrolled during active disease. The chain is built from TRBV9 and TRBJ2-5; the D gene is possibly TRBD2 (5 bases). The specimen sequenced was peripheral blood. The CDR3, as DNA: TGTGCCAGCAGCGCCCGGGGAAACAAGGAAGAGACCCAGTACTTC. Translation: CASSARGNKEETQYF.